These 9 T cell receptor beta chains originate from one sample sequenced in a study of T cell changes during pregnancy in multiple sclerosis. Only in-frame clones appear in the TCRdb table, and some are missing; sequencing was by immunoSEQ multiplex PCR. Of tens of thousands of clones in the sample, around 89% were seen once. The sequenced sample was CD4+ T cells from peripheral blood mononuclear cells, obtained in the first trimester of pregnancy. Receptors were obtained from a female donor in good health, enrolled as a control in a pregnancy study.

This clone has just a few counts. The genes are TRBV12-5 and TRBJ2-1; D gene unclear. The CDR3 is 12 residues long. Germline CDR1 LGHNT, CDR2 FRNRAP. V lost 1 base to trimming and J lost 5 bases, with 3 bases between them. Written as DNA, the CDR3 is TGTGCTAGTGGTTTGGACAACAATGAGCAGTTCTTC. This encodes CASGLDNNEQFF. Complete variable domain (other parts from reference TRBV12-5 and TRBJ2-1): DARVTQTPRHKVTEMGQEVTMRCQPILGHNTVFWYRQTMMQGLELLAYFRNRAPLDDSGMPKDRFSAEMPDATLATLKIQPSEPRDSAVYFCASGLDNNEQFFGPGTRLTVL.

This clone has only a few counts. V is TRBV6-1 and J is TRBJ2-7; D perhaps matches TRBD1 (5 bases). Germline V gives CDR1 MNHNS, CDR2 SASEGT. The CDR3 extends over 14 amino acids. V was clipped by 7 bases and J by 2 bases, with 15 bases between them. In DNA, the CDR3 is TGTGCCAGCACCGGCATCGGACAACCCTACGAGCAGTACTTC. Translated, it gives CASTGIGQPYEQYF.

The table lists this clone with a few counts. This sequence joins TRBV28 and TRBJ1-1; 8 positions match TRBD1. The CDR3 loop spans 15 amino acids. The V gene's germline CDR1 is MDHEN and CDR2 SYDVKM. The ends lost 6 bases at V and 1 base at J; junction bases unmatched: 7. The CDR3 here is CASRPGGGGNTEAFF. The CDR3, as DNA: TGTGCCAGCAGACCAGGGGGCGGGGGGAACACTGAAGCTTTCTTT.

In this sample, this clone turned up once. The chain joins TRBV5-1 to TRBJ2-1, with D possibly being TRBD2 (5 bases). Germline V gene sequence: CDR1 SGHRS, CDR2 YFSETQ. V lost 4 bases, J lost 5 bases, and 13 bases lay in between. CDR3 length: 14 amino acids. In DNA, the CDR3 is TGCGCCAGCAGCCTCGAGGGTCCAGACAATGAGCAGTTCTTC. It translates to CASSLEGPDNEQFF.

The chain combines TRBV28 with TRBJ2-3; weak D call: TRBD2 (6 bases). Germline loops: CDR1 MDHEN, CDR2 SYDVKM. The V end lost 7 bases, the J end lost 3 bases, and 17 bases lay between the germline ends. There are 15 residues in the CDR3. CDR3 nucleotide sequence: TGTGCCAGCATCTGGGACGGGAGAGGTACAGATACGCAGTATTTT. Its translation is CASIWDGRGTDTQYF.

This chain links TRBV19 with TRBJ2-3; weak D call: TRBD2 (7 bases). V was cut by 5 bases and J by 6 bases, with 15 bases left in between. From germline, CDR1 is LNHDA and CDR2 SQIVND (reference sequence). The CDR3 spans 14 residues. The CDR3 is CASSPGGGGDTQYF. The CDR3 region has the DNA TGTGCCAGTAGTCCCGGGGGCGGGGGTGATACGCAGTATTTT.

This chain links TRBV9 with TRBJ2-7; 7 bases are a match to TRBD2. Germline-derived CDR1 and CDR2 are SGDLS and YYNGEE. V was clipped by 4 bases and J by 3 bases; unmatched bases: 7. The length of the CDR3 is 14 residues. The CDR3 DNA reads TGTGCCAGCAGCCTGATCGGGACTATCTACGAGCAGTACTTC. As protein: CASSLIGTIYEQYF.

The rearrangement links TRBV4-1 to TRBJ2-1; 9 positions agree with TRBD2. Germline assignment: CDR1 MGHRA and CDR2 YSYEKL. This CDR3 is built from 15 residues. With 0 bases clipped from V and 4 bases from J, the junction kept 1 base outside the gene matches. CDR3 loop: CASSQEAGGYNEQFF. CDR3 sequence (DNA): TGCGCCAGCAGCCAAGAGGCGGGGGGGTACAATGAGCAGTTCTTC.

J is TRBJ2-3 and V is TRBV28, with 16 bases fitting TRBD2. V dropped 7 bases and J dropped 3; count of bases not matched to a gene: 13. The CDR3 has 19 amino acids. Germline V gene lookup returns CDR1 MDHEN and CDR2 SYDVKM. CDR3 sequence reads: CASTLRGLAGGPGTDTQYF. The DNA for the CDR3 is TGTGCCAGCACCCTTCGGGGACTAGCGGGAGGGCCGGGAACAGATACGCAGTATTTT. The full variable domain, in which reference TRBV28 and TRBJ2-3 provide the parts outside the CDR3, is DVKVTQSSRYLVKRTGEKVFLECVQDMDHENMFWYRQDPGLGLRLIYFSYDVKMKEKGDIPEGYSVSREKKERFSLILESASTNQTSMYLCASTLRGLAGGPGTDTQYFGPGTRLTVL.